Each of the 19 T cell receptor beta chains below was sequenced from the same sample in a study of CD4 T cell repertoires in COVID-19. Produced via immunoSEQ multiplex PCR; TCRdb's table is partial and in-frame only. Here the sample spans fewer than 25,000 clones, more than 85% being singletons. These memory T cells were uncultured and sequenced directly after ex vivo isolation. The sequencing used circulating follicular helper CD4+ T cells (cTfh) from blood, collected before the COVID-19 pandemic. The receptors were sampled from a human donor who had COVID-19.

DNA for the CDR3: TGTGCCAGCAGGCCCGGGACAGGCTCGTATTCACCCCTCCACTTT. The encoded protein is CASRPGTGSYSPLHF. The chain joins TRBV6-6 to TRBJ1-6; 8 bases align to TRBD1. The CDR3 extends over 15 amino acids. With V trimmed by 6 bases and J by 8 bases, 9 bases remained unmatched. Looked up from germline, CDR1 is MNHNY and CDR2 is SVGAGI (reference sequence).

This clone showed up just a few times. The CDR3 protein is CASSGQIWGYTF. The CDR3 DNA is TGTGCCAGCAGTGGACAGATATGGGGCTACACCTTC. This chain links TRBV6-1 with TRBJ1-2, with D perhaps TRBD1 (5 bases). V lost 4 bases and J 8 bases, leaving 11 bases between the germline ends. The germline CDR1 and CDR2 sequences are MNHNS and SASEGT. This CDR3 is built from 12 residues.

V gene TRBV10-3 combines with J gene TRBJ1-5; D ambiguous. V was trimmed by 3 bases and J by 5 bases, leaving 5 bases between them. This CDR3 has 12 residues. Germline assignment: CDR1 ENHRY and CDR2 SYGVKD. The CDR3 DNA is TGTGCCATCAGTGAACCGGATCAGCCCCAGCATTTT. It yields the protein CAISEPDQPQHF.

J is TRBJ2-1 and V is TRBV9, with 7 nucleotides matching TRBD2. Trimming at V came to 2 bases and at J to 1 base, leaving 6 bases not matched to a gene. CDR1 and CDR2 (germline): SGDLS, YYNGEE. The CDR3 has 16 amino acids. CDR3 residues: CASSVTNGGSYNEQFF. CDR3 nucleotide sequence: TGTGCCAGCAGCGTGACAAACGGGGGGTCCTACAATGAGCAGTTCTTC.

This chain uses TRBV5-1 with TRBJ2-5; TRBD2 matches at 8 bases. The CDR3 covers 14 residues. Germline-derived CDR1 and CDR2 are SGHRS and YFSETQ. The V and J ends lost 0 bases and 3 bases, in that order; junction bases with no gene match: 1. The CDR3 is CASSLALAEETQYF. CDR3 nucleotides: TGCGCCAGCAGCTTGGCACTAGCGGAAGAGACCCAGTACTTC.

The CDR3 sequence: CASRAQGGKRETQYF. CDR3 nucleotide sequence: TGTGCCAGCAGGGCTCAAGGGGGTAAGAGAGAGACCCAGTACTTC. The rearrangement joins TRBV28 to TRBJ2-5; D might be TRBD1 (6 bases). CDR1 and CDR2 from the germline V gene are MDHEN and SYDVKM. The ends were cut back, 6 bases at V and 4 bases at J, with 18 bases in the middle. The length of the CDR3 is 15 residues.

J is TRBJ1-5 and V is TRBV5-8, with 7 bases that match TRBD1. Per the germline V gene, CDR1 is SGHTS and CDR2 is YDEGEE. The CDR3 loop spans 15 amino acids. V shed 0 bases and J 6 bases; nucleotides not matched to a gene: 6. CDR3 DNA sequence: TGTGCCAGCAGCTTGGAAGGCAGGGGGGTTCAGCCCCAGCATTTT. It yields the protein CASSLEGRGVQPQHF.

The V and J genes are TRBV7-2 and TRBJ2-1; TRBD2 matches 10 bases. The V and J ends lost 5 bases and 2 bases, in that order; junction bases with no gene match: 15. CDR3 size: 19 residues. Germline CDR1 SGHTA, CDR2 FQGNSA. CDR3 sequence reads: CASSPPRVAGGHTYNEQFF. CDR3 in DNA: TGTGCCAGCAGCCCCCCGAGGGTAGCGGGAGGACATACCTACAATGAGCAGTTCTTC.

This sequence joins TRBV13 and TRBJ1-4; a possible D gene is TRBD1 (6 bases). The V gene lost 5 bases and the J gene lost 8 bases, with 12 bases spanning the gap. The CDR3 has 13 residues. Per germline, CDR1 PRHDT and CDR2 FYEKMQ (reference sequence). In nucleotides, the CDR3 is TGTGCCAGCAGCCTCCGAAGGGGGGAAAAACTGTTTTTT. Translating it yields CASSLRRGEKLFF.

The chain is built from TRBV6-1 and TRBJ1-1; D gene unclear. CDR3 length: 14 amino acids. The germline V gene has CDR1 MNHNS and CDR2 SASEGT. Trimming removed 5 bases at V and 2 bases at J, with 12 bases between. This CDR3 is CASSIRTSNTEAFF. CDR3 DNA sequence: TGTGCCAGCAGTATCCGGACTAGTAACACTGAAGCTTTCTTT.

The chain joins TRBV11-3 to TRBJ2-1; 8 bases agree with TRBD2. Trimming removed 0 bases from V and 3 bases from J; junction bases left unmatched: 4. Germline loops: CDR1 SGHNT, CDR2 YENEEA. The CDR3 length is 16 residues. The CDR3 nucleotides read TGTGCCAGCAGCTTAGATAACGCGGGAGGCTACAATGAGCAGTTCTTC. It translates to CASSLDNAGGYNEQFF.

The chain joins TRBV7-8 to TRBJ1-5; D unclear. This CDR3 spans 12 amino acids. Between the trimmed V and J ends, which lost 5 bases and 9 bases, there was a span of 11 bases. Per the germline V gene, CDR1 is SGHVS and CDR2 is FQNEAQ. The CDR3 region is CASSALEGPQHF. CDR3 DNA sequence: TGTGCCAGCAGCGCCCTCGAGGGGCCCCAGCATTTT.

The chain employs TRBV6-5 and TRBJ1-2; 7 nucleotides match TRBD1. CDR1 MNHEY and CDR2 SVGAGI come from the germline V gene. V was pared by 4 bases and J by 7 bases, with 9 bases of the junction left unmatched. CDR3 size: 14 residues. In DNA form, the CDR3 reads TGTGCCAGCAGTTTGACAGGGACACGTTTTGGCTACACCTTC. It yields the protein CASSLTGTRFGYTF.

The chain has TRBV28 and TRBJ1-5; 9 bases align to TRBD1. J gave up 5 bases and V 8 bases, and 31 bases lay outside the gene matches. From germline, CDR1 is MDHEN and CDR2 SYDVKM. The CDR3 runs to 22 residues. CDR3 in amino acids: CASHEDPGTGNLRSGGDQPQHF. The CDR3 nucleotides are TGTGCCAGCCATGAGGACCCCGGGACAGGGAATTTGCGGTCCGGTGGCGATCAGCCCCAGCATTTT.

The chain recombines TRBV5-1 with TRBJ2-3; D is undetermined. V lost 0 bases, J lost 2 bases, and 10 bases lay in between. CDR3 length: 15 residues. Germline-derived CDR1 and CDR2 are SGHRS and YFSETQ. CDR3 in amino acids: CASSLDTPYTDTQYF. CDR3 coding DNA: TGCGCCAGCAGCTTGGACACGCCATACACAGATACGCAGTATTTT.

The chain uses TRBV4-1 and TRBJ2-7; the D is unclear. The V and J ends lost 1 base and 6 bases respectively, with 13 bases between them. Looked up from germline, CDR1 is MGHRA and CDR2 is YSYEKL. The CDR3 contains 14 residues. The CDR3 is CASSQGEAGGEQYF. The CDR3, as DNA: TGCGCCAGCAGCCAAGGCGAGGCTGGTGGCGAGCAGTACTTC.

DNA of the CDR3: TGTGCCAGCAGCAGAGAACCGGGACAGGCGAACACTGAAGCTTTCTTT. Translated: CASSREPGQANTEAFF. This chain links TRBV4-2 with TRBJ1-1; 8 bases line up with TRBD1. Trimming cost V 5 bases and J 1 base; bases outside gene matches: 9. In germline, CDR1 is LGHNA, CDR2 YNFKEQ. CDR3 length: 16 amino acids.

The DNA of the CDR3 is TGTGCCAGCAGCTTAATCCCTGCGGGGGTCTTAACCGGAAACACCATATATTTT. Translating gives CASSLIPAGVLTGNTIYF. The gene calls are TRBV7-3 and TRBJ1-3; D possibly corresponds to TRBD1 (5 bases). Germline V gene data show CDR1 as SGHTA and CDR2 as FQGTGA. This CDR3 spans 18 amino acids. Trimming took off 1 base at V and 4 bases at J, with 20 bases between the two ends. Looking up the rest from reference TRBV7-3 and TRBJ1-3 gives the full variable domain: GAGVSQTPSNKVTEKGKYVELRCDPISGHTALYWYRQSLGQGPEFLIYFQGTGAADDSGLPNDRFFAVRPEGSVSTLKIQRTERGDSAVYLCASSLIPAGVLTGNTIYFGEGSWLTVV.

This chain joins TRBV23-1 and TRBJ2-6, with 10 bases fitting TRBD1. TRBV23-1 is an ORF, and what it does is uncertain. The CDR3 is made up of 13 amino acids. The ends lost 10 bases at V and 9 bases at J; junction bases unmatched: 6. The CDR3 sequence is CATGQGDDNVLTF. DNA for the CDR3: TGCGCCACCGGACAGGGGGATGACAACGTCCTGACTTTC.